This T cell receptor (beta chain) was profiled in a study of shared clonotypes between healthy human individuals (dated by TCRdb to about 2020). Describing the broader study: The cohort included a few men and a couple of women between 18 and 49 years of age. Between about 0.85 and 9.5 billion PBMCs per donor were obtained by leukapheresis. To increase sequencing depth and limit assay-specific biases, TCR repertoire library preparation and sequencing were carried out by different laboratories using diverse techniques. For each donor, CD4 naive and CD4 memory were each given three plates, CD8 naive was given two plates, and CD8 memory was given one plate. The study deeply sequenced blood TCR repertoires of about 5 healthy adults to estimate repertoire size and the extent of clonotype sharing between individuals. Here is what the overall study found, with its caveats: Pairwise subsampling indicated that sequencing depth was expected to affect the degree of clonotype sharing among donors. Incomplete sequencing was indicated by rarefaction of sorted-subset datasets, despite the large sequencing depth. Across several donors, about 4.5% of naive CD4, around 3.3% of naive CD8, 2.3% of memory CD4, and roughly 0.4% of memory CD8 clonotypes were shared. Clonotypes shared by all four sorted-subset donors showed higher generation probabilities than non-shared clonotypes. The small number of donors limited the genetic and exposure-history diversity represented. Only blood was sampled, and tissue TCR repertoires likely differ from those in blood. Naive subsets generally had larger estimated clonotype richness than memory subsets.

Using the deep immunoSEQ assay, multiplex PCR amplified TCR CDR3 regions from genomic DNA. Extracted genomic DNA from each cell subset was spread evenly across all wells of several immunoSEQ 96-well plates, with each plate serving as a replicate. For sorted subsets, each replicate PCR was loaded with roughly 190 ng genomic DNA, equivalent to 25,000 to 35,000 T cell genomes. Purified libraries were quantified with a Qubit 3.0 fluorometer, sized on a Bioanalyzer 2100, and re-quantified with the KAPA Library Quantification kit. Every immunoSEQ 96-well plate was sequenced on a separate single-read 150-cycle Illumina NextSeq 550 flow cell. The original pipeline was this. The immunoSEQ output contained only junctional sequences without quality scores, so filtering could not match that applied to full-length reads. To assign V/J genes and CDR3, sequences were annotated using PyIR, a Python wrapper for IgBLAST v1.9, with IMGT germline references. Reads with weak V/J assignments (E-value above 1e-6), missing CDR3, stop codons, out-of-frame junctions, or ambiguous translated residues were removed. V3J clonotypes were defined as sequences sharing the same inferred V gene, J gene, and CDR3 amino acid sequence. Percentage overlap between repertoires was calculated by dividing the number of shared unique clonotypes by the size of the smaller repertoire. Repertoire richness was assessed with RTK rarefaction, the Chao1 estimator, and Recon v2.1 estimates of unobserved clonotypes. Generation probabilities for all TCRbeta clonotypes obtained by the gDNA method from several donors were computed using OLGA. What TCRdb holds here is the immuneACCESS table cut down to in-frame rearrangements. Part of the clones is not present; checked against another copy, under half of the missing clones reflect an unresolved V gene, and the others are unexplained. That table furnishes V, J and clone size, whereas the DNA furnished D and trimming. The sample table shows hundreds of thousands of clones, and 60% to 80% are seen once. 1.8% of the sample is in the top ten clones.

The donors were healthy, HIV-negative adults with no recently reported acute infections or vaccinations. All donors were Caucasian adults living in Nashville, Tennessee, USA. Magnetic negative selection was used to enrich CD4+ T cells, after which naive cells were positively selected on CD45RA and the negative fraction became the memory subset. After blood collection by leukapheresis, PBMCs were isolated using Ficoll-Histopaque density gradient centrifugation and then cryopreserved in the vapor phase of liquid nitrogen. Purity and quantity of every magnetically sorted T cell population were checked by analytical flow cytometry. From each sorted fraction, genomic DNA was isolated and quantified by UV absorbance on a Nanodrop 2000c. This clone was counted between two and nine times. Its antigen has not been determined. No clone much larger than this one lies a single base away; base qualities are absent.

Inclusive of the bounding cysteine and phenylalanine, the CDR3 is 12 residues long. The retained sequence is limited to the CDR3, 36 bases, with the frame set at the first base. V loses 3 bases of germline sequence and J loses 5 bases, and the interval between the two ends is 8 bases. Taken from the germline V gene, the CDR1 and CDR2 loops are SNHLY and FYNNEI. The sequence is built from TRBV2 and TRBJ2-7; no D gene can be assigned with confidence. The sequence came from a woman in her twenties or thirties in good health. Sequencing was performed on memory CD4+ T cells sorted from blood. What the cell subset or site label conveys for this sample: CD45RA-negative fraction. The bases are TGTGCCAGCAGTGAGTCAGGCCACGAGCAGTACTTC. Translated, it reads CASSESGHEQYF. Where the CDR3 stops, the reference TRBV2 and TRBJ2-7 genes take over; the full variable domain is EPEVTQTPSHQVTQMGQEVILRCVPISNHLYFYWYRQILGQKVEFLVSFYNNEISEKSEIFDDQFSVERPDGSNFTLKIRSTKLEDSAMYFCASSESGHEQYFGPGTRLTVT.